This is a list of T cell receptor beta chains from one sample in a study of shared clonotypes between healthy human individuals. The data were produced by immunoSEQ multiplex PCR, yet TCRdb's version contains in-frame clones alone and is incomplete. Among 200,000 to 250,000 clones listed, 65% were seen once. The sample was memory CD4+ T cells sorted from blood. These TCRs come from a man aged 25 to 40 in good health. Each CDR3 is given with its conserved first and last residue. D genes are given only for firm matches. A row's size may be missing; if present it is once, few, many or a size class.

size	V	D	J	DNA	CDR3
NA	TRBV28	NA	TRBJ1-3	TGTGCCAGCAGTGCGCCGGGACGGAGGTCAGGAAACACCATATATTTT	CASSAPGRRSGNTIYF
once	TRBV5-1	TRBD2	TRBJ2-1	TGCGCCAGCACCACCTCAAGCGGGAGCAACTACAATGAGCAGTTCTTC	CASTTSSGSNYNEQFF
few	TRBV9	NA	TRBJ2-1	TGTGCCAGCAGCGTAGGTATCAGCTCCTACAATGAGCAGTTCTTC	CASSVGISSYNEQFF
NA	TRBV2	TRBD2	TRBJ2-7	TGTGCCAGCAGCATGGGACTAGCGGGAGGGCCAAAGGACGAGCAGTACTTC	CASSMGLAGGPKDEQYF
NA	TRBV7-3	NA	TRBJ2-3	TGTGCTAGCAGCAGGGTACGTGAGGCAGATACGCAGTATTTT	CASSRVREADTQYF
once	TRBV7-2	NA	TRBJ2-5	TGTGCCAGCAGCTTTCGCAGGGCTGGAGGAGAGACCCAGTACTTC	CASSFRRAGGETQYF
NA	TRBV19	TRBD1	TRBJ1-2	TGTGCCAGTAGTATATACAGGGGCGATTATGGCTACACCTTC	CASSIYRGDYGYTF
NA	TRBV28	NA	TRBJ2-7	TGTGCCAGCAGTCTTCACACTGCCTACGAGCAGTACTTC	CASSLHTAYEQYF
NA	TRBV29-1	NA	TRBJ1-5	TGCAGCGTTGAACGGGACACTCCTAGTCAGCCCCAGCATTTT	CSVERDTPSQPQHF
NA	TRBV12-5	TRBD2	TRBJ2-1	TGTGCTAGTGGTTCGCCCTCCGGGACTAGCAGCCATGAGCAGTTCTTC	CASGSPSGTSSHEQFF
NA	TRBV5-5	TRBD1	TRBJ2-7	TGTGCCAGCAGCCTCGACAGGGATACCTACGAGCAGTACTTC	CASSLDRDTYEQYF